This T cell receptor beta chain came from a study of cytomegalovirus exposure and HLA in healthy donors. Regarding the study as a whole: TCR sequences were mostly rare, though some public TCRs occurred in many donors. Among the CMV-associated chains, a few were confirmed in vitro as specific for CMV antigens.

Repertoires were generated with immunoSEQ multiplex PCR, while TCRdb's copy carries only in-frame clones and drops some. The repertoire includes 120,000 or so clones, approximately 87% of them detected once, and roughly 1.9% sits in the top ten. This clone appeared once. Its antigen is undetermined. The CDR3 totals 13 residues. The V and J ends lost 5 bases and 3 bases respectively, with 11 bases between them. The germline CDR1 and CDR2 sequences are SEHNR and FQNEAQ (reference sequence). The material sequenced was PBMCs. The receptor was derived from a woman aged 25 to 45 in good health and CMV-seronegative. This chain joins TRBV7-9 and TRBJ2-7, with D possibly being TRBD2 (6 bases). The CDR3 loop is CASSAGTLYEQYF. The CDR3 nucleotides are TGTGCCAGCAGCGCCGGGACTCTCTACGAGCAGTACTTC.